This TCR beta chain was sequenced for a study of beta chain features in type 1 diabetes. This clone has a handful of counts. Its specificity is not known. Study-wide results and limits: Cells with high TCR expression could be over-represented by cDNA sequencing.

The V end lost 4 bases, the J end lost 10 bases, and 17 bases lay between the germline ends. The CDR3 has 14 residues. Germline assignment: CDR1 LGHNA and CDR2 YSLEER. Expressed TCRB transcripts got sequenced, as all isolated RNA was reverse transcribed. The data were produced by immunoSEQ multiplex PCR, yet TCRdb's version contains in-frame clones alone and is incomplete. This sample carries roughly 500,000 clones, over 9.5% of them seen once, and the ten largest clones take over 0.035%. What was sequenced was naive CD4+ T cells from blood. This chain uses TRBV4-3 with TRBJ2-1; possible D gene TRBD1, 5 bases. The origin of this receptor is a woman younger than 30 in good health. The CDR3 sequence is CASSLGHWSREQFF. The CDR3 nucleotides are TGCGCCAGCAGCCTCGGACATTGGTCCAGGGAGCAGTTCTTC.